This entry is about one T cell receptor beta chain. Antigen: not known. The entry originates in a study of T cells in tuberculosis. Germline CDR1 and CDR2: LGHNA and YSLEER. The CDR3 sequence is 17 residues long. The ends were cut back, 0 bases at V and 1 base at J, with 10 bases in the middle. Time point noted: new active TB diagnosis, blood taken before or within 7 days of starting treatment. The repertoire was sequenced with immunoSEQ multiplex PCR; TCRdb's copy has only in-frame clones and lacks some. The sample holds 25,000 to 40,000 clones; roughly nine tenths are singletons and the top ten take approximately 5.1%. General study findings and limits: Cases with active tuberculosis were adults, while controls were adolescents. Active tuberculosis TCR-alpha repertoires lay closer to GMM-specific TCRs than IGRA-negative controls, suggesting clonal expansion. The TCR-beta difference was not significant; alpha differences partly reflected length. Classification accuracy was 80% to 90% (AUROC 0.7 to 0.95) with the GMM-specific repertoire.

This receptor was identified in an adult with tuberculosis. The chain joins TRBV4-3 to TRBJ2-6; D remains unclear. Sequencing was performed on PBMCs, taken at tuberculosis diagnosis. The CDR3 sequence is CASSQELSVSGANVLTF. The CDR3 nucleotides read TGCGCCAGCAGCCAAGAATTGAGTGTATCTGGGGCCAACGTCCTGACTTTC.